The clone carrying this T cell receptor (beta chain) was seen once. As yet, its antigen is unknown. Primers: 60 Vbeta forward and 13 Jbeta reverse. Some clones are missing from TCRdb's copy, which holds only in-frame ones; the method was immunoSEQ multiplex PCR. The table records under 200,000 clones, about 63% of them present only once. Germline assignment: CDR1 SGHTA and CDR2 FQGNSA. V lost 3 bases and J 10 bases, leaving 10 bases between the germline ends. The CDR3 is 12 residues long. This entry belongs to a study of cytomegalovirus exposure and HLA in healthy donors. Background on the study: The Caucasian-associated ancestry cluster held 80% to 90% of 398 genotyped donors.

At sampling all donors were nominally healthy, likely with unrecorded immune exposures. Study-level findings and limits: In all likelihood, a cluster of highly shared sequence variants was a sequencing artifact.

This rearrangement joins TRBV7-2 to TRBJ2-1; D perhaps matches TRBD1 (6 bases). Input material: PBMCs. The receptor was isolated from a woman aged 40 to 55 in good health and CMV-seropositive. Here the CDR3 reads CASSFVGTEQFF. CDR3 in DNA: TGTGCCAGCAGCTTTGTGGGGACAGAGCAGTTCTTC.